Below are 10 T cell receptor beta chains sequenced from a single sample in a study of CD8 T cells in Susac syndrome. Reverse transcription used roughly 0.5 to 1 ug RNA and random hexamers. TCRdb reanalysed the immunoSEQ multiplex PCR reads using MiXCR and keeps one entry per CDR3 protein. Of roughly 100,000 distinct CDR3 sequences in the sample, around 94% were seen once. Sequencing used CD4+ T cells from PBMCs. These receptors all stem from a human donor with Susac syndrome.

The chain carries TRBV7-2 and TRBJ2-3, with D perhaps assigned TRBD1 or TRBD2 (5 bases each). This CDR3 is 15 amino acids long. The V gene's germline CDR1 is SGHTA and CDR2 FQGNSA. V was clipped by 1 base and J by 5 bases, with 13 bases between them. CDR3 sequence (DNA): TGTGCCAGCAGCTTAGTGGTCGGGGCGATAGATACGCAGTATTTT. This sequence encodes CASSLVVGAIDTQYF.

The chain couples TRBV5-1 to TRBJ2-5; D gene ambiguous. Germline CDR1 is SGHRS and CDR2 is YFSETQ. This CDR3 has 16 residues. The V end lost 4 bases, the J end lost 4 bases, and 20 bases lay between the germline ends. CDR3 sequence: CASSKDGQGLGETQYF. The CDR3, as DNA: TGCGCCAGCAGCAAGGACGGGCAAGGCCTAGGAGAGACCCAGTACTTC. The whole variable domain, remainder taken from reference TRBV5-1 and TRBJ2-5, is KAGVTQTPRYLIKTRGQQVTLSCSPISGHRSVSWYQQTPGQGLQFLFEYFSETQRNKGNFPGRFSGRQFSNSRSEMNVSTLELGDSALYLCASSKDGQGLGETQYFGPGTRLLVL.

V gene TRBV30 combines with J gene TRBJ1-3; D gene unclear. Germline CDR1 GTSNPN, CDR2 SVGIG (reference sequence). This CDR3 spans 11 amino acids. Trimming removed 5 bases from V and 6 bases from J, with 8 bases in between. CDR3 DNA sequence: TGTGCCTGGGGGAGCTCAAACACCATATATTTT. Translating it yields CAWGSSNTIYF.

The chain combines TRBV12-3 or TRBV12-4 with TRBJ1-1; TRBD1 matches at 10 bases. The CDR3 consists of 13 residues. Trimming took 3 bases from V and 8 from J; bases not matched to a gene: 3. The CDR3, as DNA: TGTGCCAGCAGTTTGGGACAGGGGAGCGAAGCTTTCTTT. Its translation: CASSLGQGSEAFF.

The CDR3 spells CASSSIVGTEAFF. The CDR3 region has the DNA TGTGCCAGCAGCTCGATCGTCGGCACTGAAGCTTTCTTT. V gene TRBV5-6 combines with J gene TRBJ1-1, with D uncertain. V lost 3 bases and J lost 4, with 10 bases in between. In germline, CDR1 is SGHDT, CDR2 YYEEEE. This CDR3 comprises 13 residues.

The V call is TRBV3-1, the J call TRBJ1-2; 7 nucleotides agree with TRBD1. V trimming: 1 base; J trimming: 3 bases; junction bases outside the gene matches: 2. The germline CDR1 and CDR2 sequences are LGHDT and YNNKEL (reference sequence). The CDR3 is 14 residues long. The CDR3 sequence: CASSQGQGHYGYTF. CDR3 sequence (DNA): TGTGCCAGCAGCCAAGGACAGGGTCACTATGGCTACACCTTC.

The rearrangement joins TRBV5-4 to TRBJ2-7; 8 nucleotides line up with TRBD1. V lost 3 bases and J lost 2; bases outside the gene matches: 7. Germline-derived CDR1 and CDR2 are SGHNT and YYREEE (reference sequence). This CDR3 is built from 15 residues. The CDR3 nucleotides read TGTGCCAGCAGCTCTGGACAGGGTAGAACCTACGAGCAGTACTTC. Its translation: CASSSGQGRTYEQYF.

The rearrangement links TRBV20-1 to TRBJ2-7; 7 bases align to TRBD1. This CDR3 comprises 12 residues. Germline trimming cut 4 bases from V and 5 bases from J; bases unmatched to any gene: 5. Germline lookup yields CDR1 DFQATT and CDR2 SNEGSKA (reference sequence). CDR3 DNA: TGCAGTGCTAATAGACAGGGCCACGAGCAGTACTTC. Residues: CSANRQGHEQYF.

The chain combines TRBV3-1 with TRBJ1-6, with D perhaps TRBD1 (6 bases). V was clipped by 6 bases and J by 13 bases, with 19 bases between them. The CDR3 covers 14 residues. Germline CDR1 is LGHDT and CDR2 is YNNKEL (reference sequence). The DNA of the CDR3 is TGTGCCAGCAGTGCCGGGACAACCCGAGGTCCCCTCCACTTT. Translated: CASSAGTTRGPLHF.

This clonotype has more than one count but fewer than ten. One junction end does not reproduce the germline sequence, and a read error may be involved. CDR3 region: CAISGSGGLHNEQFF. The CDR3 region has the DNA TGTGCCATCAGTGGTAGCGGGGGGCTACACAATGAGCAGTTCTTC. V gene TRBV6-6 combines with J gene TRBJ2-1; TRBD2 aligns across 10 bases. The CDR3 loop spans 15 amino acids. Germline-derived CDR1 and CDR2 are MNHNY and SVGAGI (reference sequence).